The following is a T cell receptor (beta chain) sequence with its context. Its target is unknown. Sequencing was performed with immunoSEQ multiplex PCR; in TCRdb, only in-frame clones are kept and a portion is missing. The sample has 60,000 to 95,000 clones; around 90% are singletons. The record originates from a study of human versus mouse CDR3 diversity and MHC coevolution. Broader study findings: Human T cells were selected on 5 to 7 MHC II alleles. Compared with mice, human CDR3s carried more deletions and insertions on average.

From germline, CDR1 is SEHNR and CDR2 FQNEAQ (reference sequence). This CDR3 has 17 residues. V dropped 5 bases and J dropped 4; count of bases not matched to a gene: 11. The sample consisted of naive CD4+ T cells from blood. Specified subset: CD45RO-negative CD62L-positive naive CD4 T cells. This receptor was obtained from a person aged 25-75 years in good health. This chain connects TRBV7-9 to TRBJ2-2, with 9 bases that match TRBD2. The CDR3 region has the DNA TGTGCCAGCAGCGGCCAGCGGGGGGTCAGAAGCACCGGGGAGCTGTTTTTT. Translated, it gives CASSGQRGVRSTGELFF. The complete variable domain, with remaining parts taken from reference TRBV7-9 and TRBJ2-2, reads DTGVSQNPRHKITKRGQNVTFRCDPISEHNRLYWYRQTLGQGPEFLTYFQNEAQLEKSRLLSDRFSAERPKGSFSTLEIQRTEQGDSAMYLCASSGQRGVRSTGELFFGEGSRLTVL.